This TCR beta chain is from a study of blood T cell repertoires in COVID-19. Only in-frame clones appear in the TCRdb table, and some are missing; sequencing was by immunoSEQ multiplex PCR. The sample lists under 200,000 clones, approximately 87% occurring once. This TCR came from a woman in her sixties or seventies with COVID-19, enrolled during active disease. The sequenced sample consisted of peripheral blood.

CDR3 protein: CSVAGTGVVTGYTF. The CDR3 bases are TGCAGCGTGGCCGGGACAGGGGTTGTTACTGGCTACACCTTC. The V call is TRBV29-1, the J call TRBJ1-2, with 10 bases identical to TRBD1. CDR3 size: 14 residues. V shed 6 bases, J shed 7 bases, and the junction held 11 bases outside the gene matches. Germline V CDR1 and CDR2: SQVTM, ANQGSEA. Looking up the rest from reference TRBV29-1 and TRBJ1-2 gives the full variable domain: SAVISQKPSRDICQRGTSLTIQCQVDSQVTMMFWYRQQPGQSLTLIATANQGSEATYESGFVIDKFPISRPNLTFSTLTVSNMSPEDSSIYLCSVAGTGVVTGYTFGSGTRLTVV.